The following is a T cell receptor (beta chain) sequence with its context. TCRdb's copy holds only in-frame clones and misses some; the assay was immunoSEQ multiplex PCR. This repertoire shows some 150,000 clones, 75% to 95% found once; its top ten account for less than 1.6%. The data were obtained in a study of control samples from healthy donors and cancer patients. CDR3 size: 15 residues. The chain uses TRBV12-2 and TRBJ1-5; TRBD1 was called by the table and not checked on the DNA. TRBV12-2 is deemed a pseudogene. The source is a young woman in good health. The material sequenced was blood. The CDR3 here is CASRFFQGARQPQHF. Written as DNA, the CDR3 is TGTGCAAGTCGCTTTTTCCAGGGGGCGCGTCAGCCCCAGCATTTT.